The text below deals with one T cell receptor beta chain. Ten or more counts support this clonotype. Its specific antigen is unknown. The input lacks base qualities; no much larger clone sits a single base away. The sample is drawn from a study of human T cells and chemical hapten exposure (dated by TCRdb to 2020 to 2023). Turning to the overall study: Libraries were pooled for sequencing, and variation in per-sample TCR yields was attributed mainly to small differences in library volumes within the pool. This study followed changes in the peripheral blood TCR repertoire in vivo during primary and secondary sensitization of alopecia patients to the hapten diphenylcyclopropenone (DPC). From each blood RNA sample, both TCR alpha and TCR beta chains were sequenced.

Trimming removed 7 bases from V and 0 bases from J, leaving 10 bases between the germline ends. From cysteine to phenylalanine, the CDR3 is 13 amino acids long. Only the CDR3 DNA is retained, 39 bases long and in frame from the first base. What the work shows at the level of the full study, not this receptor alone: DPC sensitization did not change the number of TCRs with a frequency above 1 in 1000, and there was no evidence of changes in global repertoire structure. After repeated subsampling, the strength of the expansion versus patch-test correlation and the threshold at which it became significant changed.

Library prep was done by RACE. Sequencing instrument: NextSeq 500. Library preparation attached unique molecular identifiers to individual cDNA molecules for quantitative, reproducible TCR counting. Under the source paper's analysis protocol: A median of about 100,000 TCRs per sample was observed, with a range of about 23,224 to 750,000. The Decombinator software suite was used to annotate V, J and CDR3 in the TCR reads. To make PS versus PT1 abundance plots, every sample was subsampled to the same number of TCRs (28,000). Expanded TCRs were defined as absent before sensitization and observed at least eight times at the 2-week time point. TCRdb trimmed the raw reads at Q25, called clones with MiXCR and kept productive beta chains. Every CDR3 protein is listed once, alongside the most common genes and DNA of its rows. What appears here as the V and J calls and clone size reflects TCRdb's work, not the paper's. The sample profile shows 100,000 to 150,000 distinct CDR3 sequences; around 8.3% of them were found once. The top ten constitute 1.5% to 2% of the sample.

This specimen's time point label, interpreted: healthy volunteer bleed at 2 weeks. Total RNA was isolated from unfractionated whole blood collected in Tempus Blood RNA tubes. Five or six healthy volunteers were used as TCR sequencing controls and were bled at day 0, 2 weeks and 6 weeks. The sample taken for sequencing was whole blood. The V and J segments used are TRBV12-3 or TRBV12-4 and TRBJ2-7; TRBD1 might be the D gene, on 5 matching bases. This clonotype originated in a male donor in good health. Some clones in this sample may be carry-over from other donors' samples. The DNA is TGTGCCAGCACCCCGACAGACTCCTACGAGCAGTACTTC. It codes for CASTPTDSYEQYF.